This TCR beta chain was sequenced for a study of PD-L1 blockade in urothelial cancer. Study-wide context: Prior chemotherapy ranged from 0 to 3 regimens per patient. The authors examined blood 3 weeks (second dose) and 6 weeks after treatment start.

Trimming cost V 6 bases and J 5 bases; bases outside gene matches: 12. The CDR3 consists of 16 residues. CDR1 SNHLY and CDR2 FYNNEI come from the germline V gene. Overall study findings and caveats: Larger 3-week expansion of tumor-associated blood clones was seen in durable-benefit patients.

As to this clone: Its antigen is unknown.

Some clones are missing from TCRdb's copy, which holds only in-frame ones; the method was immunoSEQ multiplex PCR. The sample lists about 110,000 clones, about 85% occurring once. The V gene is TRBV2, the J gene TRBJ2-2, with 7 bases identical to TRBD1. The receptor was derived from a middle-aged man with urothelial cancer. Sequencing used PBMCs, obtained around atezolizumab (anti-PD-L1) treatment. The CDR3 protein is CASRRQGNSRTGELFF. For the CDR3, the DNA is TGTGCCAGCAGGCGACAGGGAAACTCGCGGACCGGGGAGCTGTTTTTT.